This TCR beta chain was sequenced for a study of Ad26.COV2.S vaccination and SARS-CoV-2 variants. Overall study: Donor participated within the Ad26.COV2.S arm of the COV1001 trial. Overall study findings and caveats: Post-vaccination spike-specific CD8+ and CD4+ T cell responses reportedly had substantial breadth. It was vaccine recipients, not placebo recipients, who had the higher spike-specific TCR breadth.

Regarding treatment: around 19 received Ad26.COV2.S at low or high dose, single or two shots; roughly five received placebo; per-sample allocation not given. On day 63 after the first injection, vaccine and placebo recipients gave samples. Spike of the Wuhan-strain SARS-CoV-2 was expressed by an Ad26 vector, which formed the vaccine. Using immunoSEQ multiplex PCR, the repertoire was profiled, and TCRdb retains in-frame clones only, with some absent. The profile shows 200,000 to 300,000 clones, roughly 90% of them singletons. Comments on this clone: No antigen is known for it.

Unmatched junction bases numbered 7, after V lost 0 bases and J lost 6 bases. From germline, CDR1 is SGDLS and CDR2 YYNGEE. The CDR3 runs to 15 residues. This sequence originates from a person aged 18-65 years who received the Ad26.COV2.S COVID-19 vaccine or a placebo. The chain links TRBV9 to TRBJ1-1; TRBD1 aligns across 8 bases. The sample was peripheral blood, taken in a trial of Ad26.COV2.S vaccine versus placebo. As DNA, the CDR3 is TGTGCCAGCAGCGTAGAACCGACAGGGGACGCTGAAGCTTTCTTT. Its translation is CASSVEPTGDAEAFF.